This passage covers 32 T cell receptor beta chains from one sample sequenced in a study of T cells in Graves' hyperthyroidism and ophthalmopathy. Regions amplified from RNA transcripts were the TCR beta CDR3 regions. When the TCR CDR3 underwent first-round RT-PCR, the HTBI primer set was used. TCRdb re-analysed the multiplex PCR reads in MiXCR, keeping a single row per CDR3 protein. The sample has approximately 560,000 distinct CDR3 sequences; less than 20% are singletons. Sequencing used blood. The receptors here all came from a woman in her thirties with Graves' hyperthyroidism.

This clonotype was observed many times. This chain uses TRBV29-1 with TRBJ1-2; the D is unclear. This CDR3 contains 13 residues. Trimming pared 6 bases from V and 6 bases from J, leaving 17 bases between. Germline V gene sequence: CDR1 SQVTM, CDR2 ANQGSEA. Written as DNA, the CDR3 is TGCAGCGTAGGAACAATTCTCGGGAATGGCTACACCTTC. Its translation: CSVGTILGNGYTF.

This clonotype was recorded at least ten times. This chain uses TRBV30 with TRBJ1-2; no firm D call. V lost 4 bases and J 3 bases, leaving 6 bases between the germline ends. The CDR3 totals 11 residues. Per the germline V gene, CDR1 is GTSNPN and CDR2 is SVGIG (reference sequence). The CDR3 DNA sequence: TGTGCCTGGATAGCGGACTATGGCTACACCTTC. Translating it yields CAWIADYGYTF.

This clonotype was found a few times. The chain combines TRBV24-1 with TRBJ2-2, with D hard to call. Per germline, CDR1 KGHDR and CDR2 SFDVKD. With 7 bases removed from V and 3 bases from J, the gap between germline ends came to 11 bases. This CDR3 has 14 amino acids. The CDR3 DNA sequence: TGTGCCACCAGGCCGGACCCGGACACCGGGGAGCTGTTTTTT. Residues: CATRPDPDTGELFF.

A few counts support this clonotype. The rearrangement joins TRBV10-3 to TRBJ2-7; 7 positions match TRBD1. Unmatched junction bases numbered 2, after V lost 0 bases and J lost 3 bases. Germline V gives CDR1 ENHRY, CDR2 SYGVKD. The length of the CDR3 is 14 residues. CDR3 loop: CAISESAGGYEQYF. Written as DNA, the CDR3 is TGTGCCATCAGTGAGTCGGCAGGGGGCTACGAGCAGTACTTC.

The rearrangement joins TRBV28 to TRBJ1-3; 7 bases map to TRBD1. The germline V gene encodes CDR1 MDHEN and CDR2 SYDVKM. V trimming: 5 bases; J trimming: 4 bases; junction bases outside the gene matches: 8. The CDR3 contains 15 residues. CDR3 sequence reads: CASSPWTGKGNTIYF. CDR3 nucleotide sequence: TGTGCCAGCAGTCCCTGGACAGGCAAAGGAAACACCATATATTTT.

In this sample, this clonotype turned up many times. This chain joins TRBV5-1 and TRBJ2-7, with D unclear. Germline CDR1 SGHRS, CDR2 YFSETQ. CDR3 length equals 13 residues. V was clipped by 2 bases and J by 2 bases, with 8 bases between them. CDR3 region: CASSFSRTYEQYF. In nucleotides, the CDR3 is TGCGCCAGCAGCTTTTCCAGGACCTACGAGCAGTACTTC.

The chain carries TRBV20-1 and TRBJ2-7; TRBD2 matches at 10 bases. Germline-derived CDR1 and CDR2 are DFQATT and SNEGSKA (reference sequence). The CDR3 has 13 residues. The V and J ends lost 3 bases and 6 bases, in that order; junction bases with no gene match: 5. As DNA, the CDR3 is TGCAGTGCTAGCCAGGGACTAGCGATCGAGCAGTACTTC. It encodes CSASQGLAIEQYF.

The sample holds many counts of this clonotype. The chain uses TRBV28 and TRBJ1-3; unclear D gene. The CDR3 is made up of 14 amino acids. Per the germline V gene, CDR1 is MDHEN and CDR2 is SYDVKM. The V end was cut by 5 bases, the J end by 0 bases, with 8 bases between. The CDR3: CASSPPPSGNTIYF. Written as DNA, the CDR3 is TGTGCCAGCAGTCCACCACCCTCTGGAAACACCATATATTTT. Variable domain in full (rest from reference TRBV28 and TRBJ1-3): DVKVTQSSRYLVKRTGEKVFLECVQDMDHENMFWYRQDPGLGLRLIYFSYDVKMKEKGDIPEGYSVSREKKERFSLILESASTNQTSMYLCASSPPPSGNTIYFGEGSWLTVV.

The chain combines TRBV5-1 with TRBJ1-4; D gene ambiguous. Germline CDR1 and CDR2: SGHRS and YFSETQ. Trimming pared 4 bases from V and 5 bases from J, leaving 12 bases between. This CDR3 is built from 14 residues. DNA for the CDR3: TGCGCCAGCAGCACCGGACGGTCGAATGAAAAACTGTTTTTT. Protein: CASSTGRSNEKLFF. Combining the CDR3 with reference TRBV5-1 and TRBJ1-4 gives the whole variable domain KAGVTQTPRYLIKTRGQQVTLSCSPISGHRSVSWYQQTPGQGLQFLFEYFSETQRNKGNFPGRFSGRQFSNSRSEMNVSTLELGDSALYLCASSTGRSNEKLFFGSGTQLSVL.

This clonotype occurred many times. The chain recombines TRBV30 with TRBJ1-6; tentatively, D is TRBD1 (6 bases). V gave up 3 bases and J gave up 10 bases, with 16 bases separating them. The CDR3 extends over 14 amino acids. The germline V gene has CDR1 GTSNPN and CDR2 SVGIG (reference sequence). This CDR3 reads CAWRRGARGSPLHF. CDR3 nucleotides: TGTGCCTGGAGAAGGGGGGCTCGCGGGTCACCCCTCCACTTT. The whole variable domain, filled in from reference TRBV30 and TRBJ1-6, reads SQTIHQWPATLVQPVGSPLSLECTVEGTSNPNLYWYRQAAGRGLQLLFYSVGIGQISSEVPQNLSASRPQDRQFILSSKKLLLSDSGFYLCAWRRGARGSPLHFGNGTRLTVT.

This clonotype showed up just a few times. The chain joins TRBV5-5 to TRBJ1-4; D gene uncertain. Trimming took 3 bases from V and 5 from J, leaving 17 bases between them. The CDR3 is made up of 16 amino acids. Germline V gene sequence: CDR1 SGHKS, CDR2 YYEKEE (reference sequence). Here the CDR3 reads CASSSLFGVPNEKLFF. CDR3 in DNA: TGTGCCAGCAGCTCCCTGTTCGGCGTACCAAATGAAAAACTGTTTTTT.

This clonotype was picked up many times. V usage is TRBV12-3 or TRBV12-4 and J usage is TRBJ2-7, with D possibly called TRBD1 or TRBD2 (5 bases each). V was pared by 5 bases and J by 7 bases, with 18 bases between. The length of the CDR3 is 14 residues. CDR3 region: CASSRPGPTFEQYF. The CDR3 nucleotides are TGTGCCAGCAGTCGTCCGGGACCGACGTTTGAGCAGTACTTC.

Points on this clonotype: A junction end diverges from the germline sequence, so it may reflect a read error. The chain carries TRBV6-2 or TRBV6-3 and TRBJ2-7; D not resolved. The CDR3 covers 12 residues. Germline lookup yields CDR1 MNHEY and CDR2 SVGEGT. In nucleotides, the CDR3 is TGCGCCAGCAGTGACCCCATGGACGAGCAGTACTTC. Translating gives CASSDPMDEQYF.

CDR3 bases: TGCAGTGCTAGTCGGGAGGGCAACTACGAGCAGTACTTC. Its translation: CSASREGNYEQYF. The rearrangement links TRBV20-1 to TRBJ2-7; 8 bases are a match to TRBD2. Losses at the gene ends were 3 bases for V and 3 bases for J; bases not matched to a gene: 4. Germline assignment: CDR1 DFQATT and CDR2 SNEGSKA (reference sequence). The CDR3 runs 13 residues.

This clonotype was seen only a few times. As DNA, the CDR3 is TGTGCCAGTAGTATGAGGCATGGACAGGGAGACTATGGCTACACCTTC. Translated: CASSMRHGQGDYGYTF. The chain has TRBV19 and TRBJ1-2; 8 bases are a match to TRBD1. The CDR3 is 16 amino acids. J lost 3 bases, V lost 3 bases, and 9 bases had no gene match. Per the germline V gene, CDR1 is LNHDA and CDR2 is SQIVND (reference sequence).

V usage is TRBV9 and J usage is TRBJ2-5; 10 nucleotides agree with TRBD1. With 3 bases clipped from V and 5 bases from J, the junction kept 13 bases outside the gene matches. CDR3 length: 17 residues. The germline gives CDR1 SGDLS, CDR2 YYNGEE. The CDR3 loop reads CASSGRVGQGQHETQYF. In DNA, the CDR3 is TGTGCCAGCAGCGGACGAGTGGGACAGGGGCAGCATGAGACCCAGTACTTC.

This clonotype appeared many times. V gene TRBV12-5 combines with J gene TRBJ2-3; a possible D gene is TRBD1 (5 bases). V gave up 5 bases and J gave up 2 bases, with 23 bases separating them. The CDR3 totals 18 residues. Germline values: CDR1 LGHNT, CDR2 FRNRAP. This CDR3 reads CASGIGQEHALFTDTQYF. In DNA, the CDR3 is TGTGCTAGTGGTATCGGACAAGAACACGCACTCTTCACAGATACGCAGTATTTT.

This clonotype was seen repeatedly, ten times or more. The chain couples TRBV7-6 to TRBJ1-2, with D uncertain. This CDR3 has 14 amino acids. The V gene lost 5 bases and the J gene lost 5 bases, with 15 bases spanning the gap. Germline CDR1 SGHVS, CDR2 FNYEAQ. The CDR3 region has the DNA TGTGCCAGCAGCCCAGCAGGACGCCAGTATGGCTACACCTTC. Its translation is CASSPAGRQYGYTF.

This clonotype was seen at least ten times. V is TRBV30 and J is TRBJ1-5; D is undetermined. V lost 1 base and J 5 bases, leaving 6 bases between the germline ends. In germline, CDR1 is GTSNPN, CDR2 SVGIG (reference sequence). This CDR3 spans 12 amino acids. CDR3 sequence (DNA): TGTGCCTGGAGTGCTGGGTATCAGCCCCAGCATTTT. It specifies CAWSAGYQPQHF.

This clonotype was seen many times. The CDR3 is CASSARTNQPQHF. The CDR3 DNA reads TGTGCCAGCAGCGCTCGCACAAATCAGCCCCAGCATTTT. V gene TRBV6-1 combines with J gene TRBJ1-5; D is unclear. Germline CDR1 reads MNHNS; CDR2 reads SASEGT. Trimming left V 6 bases short and J 4 bases short, with 10 bases between. The CDR3 contains 13 residues.

This clonotype was detected a few times. The rearrangement links TRBV20-1 to TRBJ1-4; TRBD1 matches at 7 bases. Germline V CDR1 and CDR2: DFQATT, SNEGSKA (reference sequence). This CDR3 comprises 16 residues. J was trimmed by 7 bases and V by 5 bases; bases with no gene match: 16. The DNA of the CDR3 is TGCAGTGCTGGGGACAGAAAAAGCCCCCTGCTTGAAAAACTGTTTTTT. Its protein is CSAGDRKSPLLEKLFF.

This clonotype was picked up many times. The rearrangement joins TRBV6-1 to TRBJ2-7, with unresolved D. The CDR3 length is 13 residues. Trimming cost V 5 bases and J 0 bases, with 8 bases left between them. From germline, CDR1 is MNHNS and CDR2 SASEGT. CDR3 DNA: TGTGCCAGCAGTTCGCAGGACTCCTACGAGCAGTACTTC. It translates to CASSSQDSYEQYF.

This clonotype was counted many times. V usage is TRBV7-9 and J usage is TRBJ2-7; TRBD2 matches 11 bases. CDR1 is SEHNR, CDR2 FQNEAQ, per germline (reference sequence). The length of the CDR3 is 15 residues. J lost 1 base, V lost 5 bases, and 4 bases had no gene match. CDR3 nucleotides: TGTGCCAGCAGCATTCTAGCGGGAGGTTCCTACGAGCAGTACTTC. This translates into CASSILAGGSYEQYF.

This clonotype was counted at least ten times. The genes are TRBV7-2 and TRBJ2-3, with D perhaps TRBD1 (6 bases). CDR3 length equals 13 residues. Trimming cost V 5 bases and J 6 bases, with 12 bases left between them. Germline CDR1 SGHTA, CDR2 FQGNSA. CDR3 protein: CASSQQGIDTQYF. CDR3 DNA sequence: TGTGCCAGCAGCCAACAGGGTATTGATACGCAGTATTTT.

This clonotype appeared many times. V usage is TRBV27 and J usage is TRBJ2-3, with D uncertain. The CDR3 is 16 residues long. V lost 5 bases and J 0 bases, leaving 15 bases between the germline ends. Germline V lookup: CDR1 MNHEY, CDR2 SMNVEV (reference sequence). The CDR3 DNA is TGTGCCAGCAGTGGTCTTTGGCAAGGGAGCACAGATACGCAGTATTTT. Residues: CASSGLWQGSTDTQYF.

This clonotype has a handful of counts. The rearrangement links TRBV6-1 to TRBJ2-6; D is uncertain. The CDR3 is 15 residues long. Germline-derived CDR1 and CDR2 are MNHNS and SASEGT. V lost 4 bases and J lost 0, with 7 bases in between. The DNA for the CDR3 is TGTGCCAGCAGTGTCTGGGCCTCTGGGGCCAACGTCCTGACTTTC. It translates to CASSVWASGANVLTF.

This chain uses TRBV9 with TRBJ2-1, with no clear D. V lost 0 bases and J lost 1, with 11 bases in between. CDR1 is SGDLS, CDR2 YYNGEE, per germline. The CDR3 is 16 residues long. CDR3 loop: CASSVDEFGSYNEQFF. CDR3 nucleotide sequence: TGTGCCAGCAGCGTAGACGAGTTTGGGTCCTACAATGAGCAGTTCTTC.

To note about this clonotype: This may be a read error, as it is one base from a much larger clone. The rearrangement uses TRBV6-1 and TRBJ1-2; D is ambiguous. The germline V gene has CDR1 MNHNS and CDR2 SASEGT. The CDR3 consists of 15 residues. CDR3 coding DNA: TGTGCCAGCAGTGAAGCTCATATGACTAACTATGGCTACGCCTTC. Protein product: CASSEAHMTNYGYAF.

At least ten counts were recorded for this clonotype. CDR3 coding DNA: TGTGCCAGCAGCCCCGGCGGGCCTCCGGACGAGACCCAGTACTTC. This sequence encodes CASSPGGPPDETQYF. The chain combines TRBV7-3 with TRBJ2-5; D is possibly TRBD2 (5 bases). The CDR3 extends over 15 amino acids. The germline CDR1 and CDR2 sequences are SGHTA and FQGTGA. The V gene lost 5 bases and the J gene lost 5 bases, with 18 bases spanning the gap.

This clonotype has only a few counts. The chain combines TRBV9 with TRBJ2-1; 8 bases map to TRBD2. The CDR3 loop spans 16 amino acids. The germline gives CDR1 SGDLS, CDR2 YYNGEE. V dropped 0 bases and J dropped 2; count of bases not matched to a gene: 4. The CDR3 DNA is TGTGCCAGCAGCGTAGAGAAAGCGGGAGCCTACAATGAGCAGTTCTTC. Translation: CASSVEKAGAYNEQFF.

There are many counts of this clonotype. The chain carries TRBV5-1 and TRBJ1-3, with D hard to call. The CDR3 extends over 16 amino acids. Germline V lookup: CDR1 SGHRS, CDR2 YFSETQ. V was pared by 0 bases and J by 0 bases, with 10 bases between. The chain's CDR3 is CASSLEAAGSGNTIYF. CDR3 in DNA: TGCGCCAGCAGCTTGGAGGCAGCGGGCTCTGGAAACACCATATATTTT.

Concerning this clonotype: Since a much larger clone is just one base distant, this may be a read error. The chain carries TRBV29-1 and TRBJ2-1; possibly TRBD1 or TRBD2 for D (6 bases each). The CDR3 covers 13 residues. V was cut by 8 bases and J by 10 bases, with 21 bases left in between. Looked up from germline, CDR1 is SQVTM and CDR2 is ANQGSEA. This chain's CDR3 is CSPEGEAKGEQFF. The CDR3 DNA reads TGCAGCCCTGAGGGGGAGGCTAAGGGCGAGCAGTTCTTC.